What follows is one T cell receptor beta chain and its context. Its antigen is unknown. With 60 Vbeta and 13 Jbeta primers, the PCR was carried out. Clones were sequenced by immunoSEQ multiplex PCR, and TCRdb holds only the in-frame ones, with some missing. This repertoire shows 120,000 to 150,000 clones, 65% to 90% found once; its top ten account for over 0.95%. The germline V gene has CDR1 SQVTM and CDR2 ANQGSEA. The CDR3 has 13 residues. V was clipped by 7 bases and J by 5 bases, with 15 bases between them. The sample originates from a study of cytomegalovirus exposure and HLA in healthy donors. Study outcomes and limitations: Excluded: some indistinguishable V segments such as TRBV6-2 and TRBV6-3.

This chain links TRBV29-1 with TRBJ2-1; maybe TRBD2 (6 bases). The material sequenced was PBMCs. The sequence was collected from a female donor in good health and CMV-seronegative. The CDR3 coding sequence is TGCAGCGCGGTGACTAGTACCAACAATGAGCAGTTCTTC. Protein: CSAVTSTNNEQFF.